The clone carrying this T cell receptor (beta chain) was seen ten or more times. Antigen: not known. These data originate in a study of T cells after yellow fever vaccination. Across the whole study: Libraries from low-cell-number fractions were prepared with the SMART-Seq v4 Ultra Low Input RNA kit. Notes on the study in general: One caveat is that FACS-sorted repertoires could contain abundant clonotypes contaminating from the bulk population. The booster response re-showed most primary clones: about 96% CD4, around 90% CD8.

Template switching by 5'RACE produced TCR cDNA, adding a universal primer site and UMIs. A single record per CDR3 protein comes from TCRdb applying MiXCR to the 5' RACE reads. This table holds around 140,000 distinct CDR3 sequences, roughly 8.2% found once. V shed 4 bases and J 8 bases; nucleotides not matched to a gene: 7. CDR3 length: 15 amino acids. CDR1 KGHDR and CDR2 SFDVKD come from the germline V gene. The source was CD4+ T cells sorted from PBMCs, collected 5 days after the yellow fever booster vaccination. This chain links TRBV24-1 with TRBJ2-2; 9 nucleotides align to TRBD1. The receptor was derived from a young man who received the YFV17D yellow fever vaccine. The DNA for the CDR3 is TGTGCCACCAGTGACCCCCGGACAGGGGAGGGGGAGCTGTTTTTT. It codes for CATSDPRTGEGELFF.